This paragraph reports one T cell receptor beta chain. This entry is derived from a study of blood T cell repertoires in COVID-19. About the study: Acute and convalescent COVID-19 specimens originated in the United States, Italy and Spain. Sources were T cells, B-cell-depleted T cells, or PBMCs; the material itself was cDNA or gDNA.

In the original workflow: Amplification of reference gene primers was used by the study to estimate nucleated cell counts. The protocol was immunoSEQ multiplex PCR, while the TCRdb copy is restricted to in-frame clones and leaves out a portion. D and trimming were read from the DNA, whereas the V and J calls and clone size are those reported in that table. The sample consists of 20,000 to 25,000 clones, around four fifths of them appearing once. Trimming took 4 bases from V and 2 from J, leaving 14 bases between them. The CDR3 is 16 amino acids. Germline CDR1 and CDR2: LGHNA and YNFKEQ. V usage is TRBV4-2 and J usage is TRBJ2-2; possibly TRBD2 for D (5 bases). The sequence derives from a man aged 80 or over with active or convalescent COVID-19. Source material: peripheral blood. CDR3 sequence reads: CASSPRPSPNTGELFF. CDR3 nucleotides: TGTGCCAGCAGCCCTCGCCCTAGCCCAAACACCGGGGAGCTGTTTTTT.